This TCR beta chain was documented in a study of T and B cells in COVID-19 patients. Study summary: Peripheral blood came from COVID-19 patients with active infection or after recovery. Of 20 to 25 active-infection patients, approximately 17 carried comorbidities linked to unfavorable COVID-19 outcome.

From blood, about 250-500 ng of genomic DNA served as TRB template. The table lists this clonotype with a few counts. Its target is not known. V was shortened by 6 bases and J by 4 bases, with 5 bases between the two germline ends. CDR1 and CDR2 from the germline V gene are SGHTA and FQGNSA. CDR3 length: 11 residues. BIOMED2 TRB-A/B primer pools were used in multiplex TRB PCR. TCRdb reprocessed the multiplex PCR reads via MiXCR and lists one record per CDR3 protein. The data hold about 15,000 distinct CDR3 sequences, with under 30% observed a single time. Findings of the study overall: At recovery TRB diversity and richness exceeded healthy donors, after highly clonal active COVID-19 repertoires.

The receptor comes from a human donor who had recovered from COVID-19. Material: blood. The chain links TRBV7-2 to TRBJ2-3; D not certain. Here the CDR3 reads CASRAADTQYF. Written as DNA, the CDR3 is TGTGCCAGCAGGGCGGCAGATACGCAGTATTTT.